This T cell receptor beta chain was observed in a study of shared clonotypes between healthy human individuals. Naive CD8 cells, CD45RO-negative and positively selected for CCR7, excluded terminally differentiated effector memory CD45RA+ cells. Adult donors, all healthy and HIV-negative, had no recent acute infections or vaccinations. CDR1 and CDR2 (germline): SGDLS, YYNGEE. The length of the CDR3 is 13 residues. Trimming stripped 3 bases from V and 3 bases from J, with 8 bases between. In its sample, this clone was seen once. An assay was performed, and its level was deep. This table comes from immunoSEQ multiplex PCR, and its TCRdb copy is limited to in-frame clones, with some not included. Of 1.5 million to 2.5 million clones detected, about 94% appear once; the ten largest clones hold 0.95% to 1.5%.

The material sequenced was naive CD8+ T cells sorted from blood. The receptor was derived from a man aged 18 to 30 in good health. The V call is TRBV9, the J call TRBJ2-3, with D unresolved. In DNA form, the CDR3 reads TGTGCCAGCAGCGCCACAGATACAGATACGCAGTATTTT. Translating gives CASSATDTDTQYF.